Following are 27 T cell receptor beta chains from one sample sequenced in a study of naive and memory T cell subsets. Findings of the study overall: A few larger clonotypes appeared in naive repertoires, especially CD8, possibly memory cells re-expressing CD45RA.

No antigens are known for them. An equimolar mix of two oligonucleotides served as the beta constant-region primer for TRBC1 and TRBC2. The ligated cDNA underwent four PCR rounds using SP2 and nested alpha and beta constant-region primers. TCRdb independently ran MiXCR on the UMI-ligation and nested PCR reads; one entry per CDR3 protein. The table lists around 160,000 distinct CDR3 sequences, over 20% of them singletons. What was sequenced was naive CD4+ T cells from blood. These receptors were obtained from a human donor in good health.

The chain is built from TRBV29-1 and TRBJ2-3, with 7 positions matching TRBD2. The CDR3 extends over 16 amino acids. V was clipped by 0 bases and J by 0 bases; unmatched bases: 6. Germline CDR1 is SQVTM and CDR2 is ANQGSEA. CDR3: CSVEEPGLPSTDTQYF. CDR3 in DNA: TGCAGCGTTGAAGAACCGGGACTACCCAGCACAGATACGCAGTATTTT.

This chain uses TRBV7-2 with TRBJ1-1, with unresolved D. V gave up 1 base and J gave up 0 bases, with 9 bases separating them. From germline, CDR1 is SGHTA and CDR2 FQGNSA. CDR3 length: 15 residues. The CDR3 coding sequence is TGTGCCAGCAGCTTAGTCCCGACGGTGAACACTGAAGCTTTCTTT. It codes for CASSLVPTVNTEAFF.

The rearrangement links TRBV28 to TRBJ2-7; tentative D call: TRBD1 (7 bases). The CDR3 is 16 amino acids. The V and J ends lost 5 bases and 0 bases respectively, with 17 bases between them. Germline loops: CDR1 MDHEN, CDR2 SYDVKM. In DNA, the CDR3 is TGTGCCAGCAGTCCCCGAACAGGGGACTTCTCCTACGAGCAGTACTTC. Amino acids: CASSPRTGDFSYEQYF.

The rearrangement joins TRBV12-3 or TRBV12-4 to TRBJ2-2, with unresolved D. This CDR3 spans 15 amino acids. Between the trimmed V and J ends, which lost 0 bases and 10 bases, there was a span of 15 bases. CDR3 residues: CASSLARNSPAELFF. CDR3 in DNA: TGTGCCAGCAGTTTAGCGAGGAACTCACCGGCGGAGCTGTTTTTT.

The CDR3 here is CASSAPPETPLHF. The DNA of the CDR3 is TGTGCCAGCAGTGCCCCCCCAGAAACACCCCTCCACTTT. The V gene is TRBV28, the J gene TRBJ1-6; the D is unclear. The germline V gene encodes CDR1 MDHEN and CDR2 SYDVKM. Trimming took 5 bases from V and 11 from J, leaving 13 bases between them. The CDR3 sequence is 13 residues long.

This clonotype was seen ten or more times. The V call is TRBV30, the J call TRBJ1-2; the D is unclear. The V end was cut by 4 bases, the J end by 6 bases, with 0 bases between. The CDR3 has 8 residues. Germline CDR1 GTSNPN, CDR2 SVGIG (reference sequence). CDR3 sequence (DNA): TGTGCCTGGAATGGCTACACCTTC. This encodes CAWNGYTF. Full variable domain (missing parts from reference TRBV30 and TRBJ1-2): SQTIHQWPATLVQPVGSPLSLECTVEGTSNPNLYWYRQAAGRGLQLLFYSVGIGQISSEVPQNLSASRPQDRQFILSSKKLLLSDSGFYLCAWNGYTFGSGTRLTVV.

This clonotype appeared many times. The gene calls are TRBV29-1 and TRBJ2-1; TRBD1 matches 7 bases. The CDR3 spans 14 residues. The germline gives CDR1 SQVTM, CDR2 ANQGSEA. J was trimmed by 0 bases and V by 6 bases; bases with no gene match: 5. Here the CDR3 DNA reads TGCAGCGTCCGGGACAGAAGCTCCTACAATGAGCAGTTCTTC. This translates into CSVRDRSSYNEQFF.

Ten or more counts support this clonotype. The chain links TRBV15 to TRBJ2-5; D unresolved. The ends were cut back, 3 bases at V and 5 bases at J, with 16 bases in the middle. Germline values: CDR1 LNHNV, CDR2 YYDKDF (reference sequence). CDR3 size: 15 residues. As DNA, the CDR3 is TGTGCCACCAGCAGGGCTCCTGACAAACGGGAGACCCAGTACTTC. Amino acid sequence: CATSRAPDKRETQYF.

The chain recombines TRBV28 with TRBJ2-7; D uncertain. The V gene lost 8 bases and the J gene lost 0 bases, with 11 bases spanning the gap. Germline V CDR1 and CDR2: MDHEN, SYDVKM. This CDR3 spans 13 amino acids. CDR3 nucleotide sequence: TGTGCCAGCGCCGACGCCACCTCCTACGAGCAGTACTTC. This encodes CASADATSYEQYF.

J is TRBJ2-5 and V is TRBV12-3 or TRBV12-4; TRBD2 matches 10 bases. The CDR3 is 17 amino acids. With 4 bases clipped from V and 1 base from J, the junction kept 9 bases outside the gene matches. The CDR3 sequence is CASSSGLAEGIQETQYF. The CDR3 nucleotides read TGTGCCAGCAGTTCCGGACTAGCGGAGGGAATCCAAGAGACCCAGTACTTC.

J is TRBJ1-4 and V is TRBV27, with 7 bases aligning to TRBD1. The V segment lost 6 bases and the J segment 4 bases; nucleotides outside the gene matches: 5. Looked up from germline, CDR1 is MNHEY and CDR2 is SMNVEV (reference sequence). This CDR3 has 14 amino acids. The CDR3 DNA is TGTGCCAGCAGAGGGACAGCCCGTAATGAAAAACTGTTTTTT. It codes for CASRGTARNEKLFF.

This clonotype was recorded a few times. The V and J genes are TRBV12-3 or TRBV12-4 and TRBJ2-1; 12 bases match TRBD2. The trim removed 6 bases at V and 10 bases at J, leaving 7 bases unmatched. The CDR3 has 14 residues. CDR3 sequence reads: CASSSTSGGREQFF. For the CDR3, the DNA is TGTGCCAGCAGCTCGACTAGCGGGGGCAGGGAGCAGTTCTTC.

The chain joins TRBV5-5 to TRBJ2-5; 8 bases line up with TRBD2. CDR1 SGHKS and CDR2 YYEKEE come from the germline V gene (reference sequence). J was trimmed by 5 bases and V by 1 base; bases with no gene match: 10. The CDR3 sequence is 16 residues long. In nucleotides, the CDR3 is TGTGCCAGCAGCTTGTCTCCAGCGGGAGCTGGTGAGACCCAGTACTTC. Encoded protein: CASSLSPAGAGETQYF. Based on the CDR3 plus reference TRBV5-5 and TRBJ2-5, the full variable domain is DAGVTQSPTHLIKTRGQQVTLRCSPISGHKSVSWYQQVLGQGPQFIFQYYEKEERGRGNFPDRFSARQFPNYSSELNVNALLLGDSALYLCASSLSPAGAGETQYFGPGTRLLVL.

This CDR3 is CASSEQGPAKNIQYF. CDR3 bases: TGTGCCAGCAGTGAACAGGGCCCAGCCAAAAACATTCAGTACTTC. The chain joins TRBV28 to TRBJ2-4, with D possibly being TRBD1 (6 bases). Germline-derived CDR1 and CDR2 are MDHEN and SYDVKM. CDR3 size: 15 residues. V was cut by 5 bases and J by 0 bases, with 11 bases left in between.

Only a few counts were recorded for this clonotype. The chain links TRBV19 to TRBJ2-7, with 9 nucleotides matching TRBD1. Trimming removed 4 bases from V and 7 bases from J; junction bases left unmatched: 11. Germline values: CDR1 LNHDA, CDR2 SQIVND (reference sequence). There are 15 residues in the CDR3. This CDR3 reads CASSKGTGGLSEQYF. In DNA form, the CDR3 reads TGTGCCAGTAGTAAAGGCACAGGGGGCCTCTCTGAGCAGTACTTC.

This clonotype was counted between two and nine times. This chain joins TRBV29-1 and TRBJ2-5; 9 bases agree with TRBD1. V shed 6 bases and J 0 bases; nucleotides not matched to a gene: 17. This CDR3 region has 18 residues. Germline CDR1 is SQVTM and CDR2 is ANQGSEA. CDR3 nucleotides: TGCAGCGTCGCTCGAAACCTGGACAGGGGATCCCACCAAGAGACCCAGTACTTC. It encodes CSVARNLDRGSHQETQYF.

J is TRBJ2-7 and V is TRBV6-2 or TRBV6-3, with D unresolved. Trimming cost V 5 bases and J 4 bases, with 9 bases left between them. The CDR3 sequence is 12 residues long. The V gene's germline CDR1 is MNHEY and CDR2 SVGEGT. CDR3 protein: CASSRTKYEQYF. The DNA for the CDR3 is TGTGCCAGCAGTCGTACAAAGTACGAGCAGTACTTC.

This rearrangement joins TRBV6-5 to TRBJ2-2; D is unresolved. The V and J ends lost 7 bases and 11 bases respectively, with 26 bases between them. CDR3 length: 16 amino acids. CDR1 and CDR2 (germline): MNHEY, SVGAGI. CDR3 bases: TGTGCCAGCAATAGACGCACGGGCGGTTCTCACCGAGAGCTGTTTTTT. This encodes CASNRRTGGSHRELFF.

The chain uses TRBV7-3 and TRBJ1-2; tentative D call: TRBD1 (5 bases). Trimming removed 5 bases at V and 4 bases at J, with 11 bases between. This CDR3 is 13 amino acids long. CDR1 is SGHTA and CDR2 is FQGTGA in the germline V gene. CDR3 sequence (DNA): TGTGCCAGCAGCCGGGACGGAATCTATGGCTACACCTTC. It is translated as CASSRDGIYGYTF. Drawing the rest from reference TRBV7-3 and TRBJ1-2, the complete variable domain is GAGVSQTPSNKVTEKGKYVELRCDPISGHTALYWYRQSLGQGPEFLIYFQGTGAADDSGLPNDRFFAVRPEGSVSTLKIQRTERGDSAVYLCASSRDGIYGYTFGSGTRLTVV.

This clonotype was counted a few times. Here the CDR3 DNA reads TGTGCCAGCAGCTTCCCAAACACAGATACGCAGTATTTT. It encodes CASSFPNTDTQYF. The chain joins TRBV7-9 to TRBJ2-3; no definite D call. Trimming removed 3 bases from V and 2 bases from J, with 6 bases in between. CDR1 and CDR2 (germline): SEHNR, FQNEAQ (reference sequence). The CDR3 loop spans 13 amino acids. The full variable domain, completed using reference TRBV7-9 and TRBJ2-3, is DTGVSQNPRHKITKRGQNVTFRCDPISEHNRLYWYRQTLGQGPEFLTYFQNEAQLEKSRLLSDRFSAERPKGSFSTLEIQRTEQGDSAMYLCASSFPNTDTQYFGPGTRLTVL.

The chain combines TRBV4-1 with TRBJ2-3, with 9 bases aligning to TRBD2. There are 16 residues in the CDR3. Germline V gene data show CDR1 as MGHRA and CDR2 as YSYEKL. J gave up 4 bases and V 0 bases, and 5 bases lay outside the gene matches. CDR3 coding DNA: TGCGCCAGCAGCCAAGATAGCGGGAGTAGCGCAGATACGCAGTATTTT. Its translation is CASSQDSGSSADTQYF.

The J gene is TRBJ2-5, the V gene TRBV7-8; D unclear. Trimming removed 3 bases from V and 2 bases from J, with 10 bases in between. Germline loops: CDR1 SGHVS, CDR2 FQNEAQ. The CDR3 consists of 14 residues. Here the CDR3 DNA reads TGTGCCAGCAGCTTCGGCCAGCCTCAAGAGACCCAGTACTTC. Translated: CASSFGQPQETQYF.

This clonotype was recorded a few times. The rearrangement links TRBV28 to TRBJ1-2; D unclear. The CDR3 runs to 13 residues. Looked up from germline, CDR1 is MDHEN and CDR2 is SYDVKM. The germline V and J ends were trimmed by 1 base and 9 bases, with 12 bases remaining between them. The CDR3 spells CASSLSSVVSYTF. The DNA of the CDR3 is TGTGCCAGCAGTTTATCATCTGTGGTGAGCTACACCTTC.

The chain uses TRBV6-1 and TRBJ2-3; no reliable D call. The germline V gene encodes CDR1 MNHNS and CDR2 SASEGT. V lost 1 base and J lost 12, with 11 bases in between. This CDR3 contains 12 residues. This CDR3 is CASSEVLTSQYF. The CDR3 nucleotides read TGTGCCAGCAGTGAAGTATTAACATCTCAGTATTTT.

V is TRBV29-1 and J is TRBJ2-7, with D possibly TRBD1 on 5 matching bases. V was shortened by 5 bases and J by 2 bases, with 7 bases between the two germline ends. CDR3 length: 11 residues. Germline lookup yields CDR1 SQVTM and CDR2 ANQGSEA. The CDR3 protein is CSVKGAYEQYF. The CDR3 nucleotides are TGCAGCGTTAAAGGGGCCTACGAGCAGTACTTC.

The chain is built from TRBV6-5 and TRBJ1-6; no definite D call. Looked up from germline, CDR1 is MNHEY and CDR2 is SVGAGI. The V end was cut by 4 bases, the J end by 0 bases, with 13 bases between. This CDR3 is built from 17 residues. CDR3 loop: CASSFSTGSSYNSPLHF. CDR3 DNA sequence: TGTGCCAGCAGTTTCTCCACGGGGAGCTCCTATAATTCACCCCTCCACTTT.

This clonotype was recorded a few times. This sequence joins TRBV14 and TRBJ1-2; D is uncertain. V was pared by 3 bases and J by 1 base, with 6 bases between. Germline CDR1 reads SGHDN; CDR2 reads FVKESK. The CDR3 is 13 amino acids. CDR3 sequence (DNA): TGTGCCAGCAGCCAGAAAATTAACTATGGCTACACCTTC. Protein sequence: CASSQKINYGYTF.